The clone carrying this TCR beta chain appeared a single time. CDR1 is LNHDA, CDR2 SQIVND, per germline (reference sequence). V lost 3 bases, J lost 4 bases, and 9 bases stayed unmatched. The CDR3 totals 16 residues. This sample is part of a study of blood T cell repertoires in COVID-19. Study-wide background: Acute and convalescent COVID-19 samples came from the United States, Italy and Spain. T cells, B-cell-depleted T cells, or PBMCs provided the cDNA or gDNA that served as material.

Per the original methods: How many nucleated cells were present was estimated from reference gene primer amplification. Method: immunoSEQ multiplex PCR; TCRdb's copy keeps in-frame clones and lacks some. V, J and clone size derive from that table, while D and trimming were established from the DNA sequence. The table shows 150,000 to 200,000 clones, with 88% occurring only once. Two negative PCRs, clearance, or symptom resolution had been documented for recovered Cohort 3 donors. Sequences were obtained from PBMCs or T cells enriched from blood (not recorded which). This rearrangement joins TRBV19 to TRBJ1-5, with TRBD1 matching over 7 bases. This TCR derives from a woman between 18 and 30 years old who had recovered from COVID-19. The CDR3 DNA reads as TGTGCCAGTAGTATCCAACAGGGGCCGGGGAATCAGCCCCAGCATTTT. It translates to CASSIQQGPGNQPQHF.